The present entry profiles one T cell receptor (beta chain) with its context. This sample is part of a study of regulatory T cells in long-lasting Graves disease. Time point here: newly diagnosed GD, antithyroid drugs for less than 3 months. The TCR library was made from RNA extracted from PBMCs. This CDR3 has 14 residues. Germline-derived CDR1 and CDR2 are DFQATT and SNEGSKA (reference sequence). V lost 2 bases and J 2 bases, leaving 12 bases between the germline ends. For TCR beta, libraries came from iRepertoire HTBI primers and Arm-PCR of CDR3 regions. Using its own MiXCR run on the multiplex PCR reads, TCRdb lists one record per CDR3 protein. The sample lists about 440,000 distinct CDR3 sequences, about 15% occurring once. These data were also filed under a second study, of T cells in Graves' hyperthyroidism and ophthalmopathy. That report notes: In blood, most of the thyroid clonotypes expanded above 0.001 were also present.

J is TRBJ2-5 and V is TRBV20-1; perhaps TRBD2 as D (7 bases). Sequencing was performed on peripheral blood mononuclear cells (PBMCs), taken at new diagnosis, from a patient treated with antithyroid drugs. This TCR came from a woman younger than 45 with Graves disease. CDR3 residues: CSARRGGGQETQYF. Here the CDR3 DNA reads TGCAGTGCTAGACGGGGAGGGGGGCAAGAGACCCAGTACTTC.